The 22 T cell receptor beta chains in this list originate from one sample, sequenced in a study of cytomegalovirus exposure and HLA in healthy donors. Sequencing was performed with immunoSEQ multiplex PCR; in TCRdb, only in-frame clones are kept and a portion is missing. The data show approximately 160,000 clones, nearly 90% seen once. The source material was PBMCs. The receptors shown here come from a woman between 18 and 29 years old in good health and CMV-seropositive.

The gene calls are TRBV7-3 and TRBJ2-6, with a weak D call TRBD1 (6 bases). The length of the CDR3 is 15 residues. Trimming shortened V by 7 bases and J by 4 bases, and 14 bases separated the two germline ends. CDR1 is SGHTA and CDR2 is FQGTGA in the germline V gene. DNA of the CDR3: TGTGCCAGCACCAACAGGGCCGACGGGGCCAACGTCCTGACTTTC. It yields the protein CASTNRADGANVLTF.

The chain couples TRBV9 to TRBJ1-4; D possibly corresponds to TRBD1 (5 bases). This CDR3 has 16 amino acids. Trimming left V 4 bases short and J 5 bases short, with 18 bases between. The germline CDR1 and CDR2 sequences are SGDLS and YYNGEE. The CDR3, as DNA: TGTGCCAGCAGCCTAGGGGCCACAGGCCGGAATGAAAAACTGTTTTTT. It encodes CASSLGATGRNEKLFF.

This clone was seen just once. The gene calls are TRBV11-2 and TRBJ2-1; D is perhaps TRBD2 (5 bases). Trimming removed 4 bases from V and 3 bases from J, with 10 bases in between. The germline V gene has CDR1 SGHAT and CDR2 FQNNGV. CDR3 size: 14 residues. The CDR3 sequence is CASSSLAGYNEQFF. CDR3 nucleotide sequence: TGTGCCAGCAGCTCCCTTGCGGGCTACAATGAGCAGTTCTTC.

The chain couples TRBV7-2 to TRBJ2-3; the match to TRBD2 covers 7 bases. Germline-derived CDR1 and CDR2 are SGHTA and FQGNSA. The trim removed 5 bases at V and 0 bases at J, leaving 5 bases unmatched. This CDR3 spans 15 amino acids. In DNA form, the CDR3 reads TGTGCCAGCAGCATCCAGCGGGAAAGCACAGATACGCAGTATTTT. Translating it yields CASSIQRESTDTQYF.

This rearrangement joins TRBV29-1 to TRBJ2-4; 7 bases are a match to TRBD1. The CDR3 sequence is 13 residues long. V lost 7 bases and J lost 1; bases outside the gene matches: 4. Looked up from germline, CDR1 is SQVTM and CDR2 is ANQGSEA. The chain's CDR3 is CSGQQGAKNIQYF. The CDR3 DNA sequence: TGCAGCGGTCAACAGGGGGCCAAAAACATTCAGTACTTC. Variable domain in full (rest from reference TRBV29-1 and TRBJ2-4): SAVISQKPSRDICQRGTSLTIQCQVDSQVTMMFWYRQQPGQSLTLIATANQGSEATYESGFVIDKFPISRPNLTFSTLTVSNMSPEDSSIYLCSGQQGAKNIQYFGAGTRLSVL.

The chain combines TRBV11-3 with TRBJ2-1, with D tentatively TRBD2 (6 bases). Germline CDR1 is SGHNT and CDR2 is YENEEA. The length of the CDR3 is 19 residues. V lost 1 base to trimming and J lost 0 bases, with 19 bases between them. Here the CDR3 reads CASSLGPQLAPSSYNEQFF. In DNA, the CDR3 is TGTGCCAGCAGCTTAGGTCCCCAACTAGCACCAAGCTCCTACAATGAGCAGTTCTTC.

This chain connects TRBV4-2 to TRBJ1-1; a weak D match, TRBD1 (6 bases). Per the germline V gene, CDR1 is LGHNA and CDR2 is YNFKEQ. The CDR3 has 16 residues. V was pared by 3 bases and J by 0 bases, with 14 bases between. The CDR3 DNA is TGTGCCAGCAGCCACGCGGTGGGGGACATGAACACTGAAGCTTTCTTT. The encoded protein is CASSHAVGDMNTEAFF.

V usage is TRBV7-2 and J usage is TRBJ1-2; 7 nucleotides align to TRBD1. This CDR3 is 14 amino acids long. Trimming took 1 base from V and 4 from J; bases not matched to a gene: 3. Germline V CDR1 and CDR2: SGHTA, FQGNSA. In DNA form, the CDR3 reads TGTGCCAGCAGCTTAGATGGGACAGCCTATGGCTACACCTTC. It is translated as CASSLDGTAYGYTF.

This chain joins TRBV19 and TRBJ2-7, with 7 bases identical to TRBD1. The CDR3 loop spans 15 amino acids. CDR1 is LNHDA, CDR2 SQIVND, per germline (reference sequence). V dropped 3 bases and J dropped 2; count of bases not matched to a gene: 7. This chain's CDR3 is CASSMRSGGPYEQYF. The CDR3 DNA reads TGTGCCAGTAGTATGAGGTCAGGGGGACCCTACGAGCAGTACTTC.

V gene TRBV11-2 combines with J gene TRBJ2-3; D not resolved. This CDR3 contains 17 residues. Trimming stripped 1 base from V and 0 bases from J, with 14 bases between. CDR1 and CDR2 from the germline V gene are SGHAT and FQNNGV. CDR3 sequence: CASSLVSRSSSTDTQYF. The CDR3 nucleotides read TGTGCCAGCAGCTTAGTGTCCCGTTCCTCTAGCACAGATACGCAGTATTTT.

This clone was recorded only once. The chain links TRBV29-1 to TRBJ2-7; tentatively, D is TRBD2 (5 bases). V shed 7 bases and J shed 0 bases, with 19 bases lying between them. The length of the CDR3 is 15 residues. Germline V lookup: CDR1 SQVTM, CDR2 ANQGSEA. Here the CDR3 DNA reads TGCAGCGCCCGTCGCCCCGGCGGGCCCTCCTACGAGCAGTACTTC. This sequence encodes CSARRPGGPSYEQYF.

The count of this clone is one. The chain recombines TRBV6-5 with TRBJ2-7; 9 bases match TRBD2. Germline V lookup: CDR1 MNHEY, CDR2 SVGAGI. CDR3 length: 15 amino acids. V lost 6 bases and J lost 5; bases outside the gene matches: 11. The CDR3 reads CASSSTAGGGDEQYF. DNA of the CDR3: TGTGCCAGCAGCTCAACAGCGGGAGGAGGAGACGAGCAGTACTTC.

This chain connects TRBV19 to TRBJ1-2; D ambiguous. The CDR3 has 14 amino acids. The V end lost 3 bases, the J end lost 7 bases, and 15 bases lay between the germline ends. Germline lookup yields CDR1 LNHDA and CDR2 SQIVND (reference sequence). Here the CDR3 reads CASSIRGTDSGYTF. The CDR3 DNA is TGTGCCAGTAGTATTCGAGGCACCGATTCTGGCTACACCTTC.

This clone was seen once. The V and J genes are TRBV19 and TRBJ2-7, with 12 nucleotides matching TRBD2. The ends lost 1 base at V and 5 bases at J; junction bases unmatched: 3. This CDR3 spans 15 amino acids. Germline V gene sequence: CDR1 LNHDA, CDR2 SQIVND (reference sequence). The CDR3 reads CASSIVPSGRDEQYF. In DNA form, the CDR3 reads TGTGCCAGTAGTATAGTCCCTAGCGGGAGGGACGAGCAGTACTTC.

V gene TRBV15 combines with J gene TRBJ2-7; D is ambiguous. The ends were cut back, 4 bases at V and 2 bases at J, with 3 bases in the middle. Germline values: CDR1 LNHNV, CDR2 YYDKDF (reference sequence). The CDR3 totals 11 residues. The CDR3 coding sequence is TGTGCCACCAGCACTACCTACGAGCAGTACTTC. Translated, it gives CATSTTYEQYF.

The V and J genes are TRBV11-2 and TRBJ1-1, with TRBD1 matching over 7 bases. CDR3 size: 13 residues. Per germline, CDR1 SGHAT and CDR2 FQNNGV. After removal of 4 bases from V and 3 bases from J, the junction contained 2 bases not matched to a gene. The CDR3, as DNA: TGTGCCAGCAGCTCTGACAGGGACACTGAAGCTTTCTTT. This translates into CASSSDRDTEAFF. The full variable domain, with the rest looked up from reference TRBV11-2 and TRBJ1-1, is EAGVAQSPRYKIIEKRQSVAFWCNPISGHATLYWYQQILGQGPKLLIQFQNNGVVDDSQLPKDRFSAERLKGVDSTLKIQPAKLEDSAVYLCASSSDRDTEAFFGQGTRLTVV.

V and J are TRBV11-3 and TRBJ2-7; no reliable D call. The germline V and J ends were trimmed by 1 base and 3 bases, with 7 bases remaining between them. CDR1 and CDR2 from the germline V gene are SGHNT and YENEEA. There are 13 residues in the CDR3. The chain's CDR3 is CASSLAPGYEQYF. CDR3 DNA: TGTGCCAGCAGCTTAGCCCCAGGCTACGAGCAGTACTTC.

The chain combines TRBV4-1 with TRBJ2-2, with D tentatively TRBD1 (6 bases). Trimming took off 2 bases at V and 7 bases at J, with 14 bases between the two ends. This CDR3 comprises 15 residues. Germline-derived CDR1 and CDR2 are MGHRA and YSYEKL. CDR3 coding DNA: TGCGCCAGCAGCCAATTTTCAGGGGCCGGCGGGGAGCTGTTTTTT. It encodes CASSQFSGAGGELFF.

V is TRBV5-1 and J is TRBJ1-2, with no clear D. Trimming removed 2 bases from V and 6 bases from J, with 8 bases in between. Germline values: CDR1 SGHRS, CDR2 YFSETQ. There are 12 residues in the CDR3. The CDR3 loop reads CASSFGSNGYTF. CDR3 in DNA: TGCGCCAGCAGCTTCGGGAGCAATGGCTACACCTTC. Looking up the rest from reference TRBV5-1 and TRBJ1-2 gives the full variable domain: KAGVTQTPRYLIKTRGQQVTLSCSPISGHRSVSWYQQTPGQGLQFLFEYFSETQRNKGNFPGRFSGRQFSNSRSEMNVSTLELGDSALYLCASSFGSNGYTFGSGTRLTVV.

The chain uses TRBV28 and TRBJ2-6; TRBD2 matches 12 bases. Germline lookup yields CDR1 MDHEN and CDR2 SYDVKM. The CDR3 spans 17 residues. Trimming cost V 5 bases and J 2 bases; bases outside gene matches: 4. The CDR3 DNA follows: TGTGCCAGCAGTCCCCTAGCGGGAGGGGCTGGGGCCAACGTCCTGACTTTC. It translates to CASSPLAGGAGANVLTF.

The rearrangement joins TRBV27 to TRBJ2-5; TRBD2 aligns across 7 bases. CDR1 and CDR2 from the germline V gene are MNHEY and SMNVEV (reference sequence). CDR3 length equals 15 residues. Trimming at V came to 8 bases and at J to 2 bases, leaving 11 bases not matched to a gene. CDR3 in DNA: TGTGCCAGCGCCCAGGGACTACTTGCTCAAGAGACCCAGTACTTC. Its protein is CASAQGLLAQETQYF.

The chain uses TRBV7-9 and TRBJ1-4; TRBD1 matches at 10 bases. V shed 4 bases and J 5 bases; nucleotides not matched to a gene: 1. Germline V CDR1 and CDR2: SEHNR, FQNEAQ (reference sequence). The CDR3 loop spans 14 amino acids. CDR3 in amino acids: CASSSGQGNEKLFF. The CDR3 nucleotides read TGTGCCAGCAGCTCGGGACAGGGGAATGAAAAACTGTTTTTT.